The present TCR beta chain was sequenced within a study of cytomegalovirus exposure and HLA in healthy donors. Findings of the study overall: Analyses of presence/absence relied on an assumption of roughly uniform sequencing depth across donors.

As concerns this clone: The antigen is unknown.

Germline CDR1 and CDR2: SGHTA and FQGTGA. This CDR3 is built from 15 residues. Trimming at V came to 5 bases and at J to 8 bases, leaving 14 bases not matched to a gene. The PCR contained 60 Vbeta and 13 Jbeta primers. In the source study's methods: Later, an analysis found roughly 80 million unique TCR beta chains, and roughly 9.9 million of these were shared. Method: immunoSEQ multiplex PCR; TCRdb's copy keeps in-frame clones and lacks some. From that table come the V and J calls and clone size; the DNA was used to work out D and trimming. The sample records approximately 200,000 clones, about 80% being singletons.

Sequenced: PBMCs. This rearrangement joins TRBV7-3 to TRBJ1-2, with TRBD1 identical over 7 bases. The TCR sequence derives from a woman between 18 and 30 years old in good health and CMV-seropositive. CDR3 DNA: TGTGCCAGCAGCCCAAAGACAGGGTCGTTTTGGGGCTACACCTTC. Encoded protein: CASSPKTGSFWGYTF.